A single sample is the source of the 13 T cell receptor beta chains below, sequenced in a study of shared clonotypes between healthy human individuals. This table comes from immunoSEQ multiplex PCR, and its TCRdb copy is limited to in-frame clones, with some not included. Among 2,100,000 or so clones listed, roughly 95% were seen once. The sequencing sample was made of naive CD4+ T cells sorted from blood. The subset is: CD45RA+ positively selected. These receptors were collected from a man between 18 and 35 years old in good health.

This clone has just a few counts. The chain has TRBV18 and TRBJ2-4; 7 bases match TRBD1. Germline V lookup: CDR1 KGHSH, CDR2 LQKENI. Trimming took 3 bases from V and 5 from J; bases not matched to a gene: 1. The CDR3 is 13 amino acids. CDR3 coding DNA: TGTGCCAGCTCACCGGGGACAGAAAACATTCAGTACTTC. Its translation: CASSPGTENIQYF.

This chain uses TRBV6-5 with TRBJ2-3, with D tentatively TRBD2 (5 bases). The CDR3 consists of 13 residues. Germline CDR1 is MNHEY and CDR2 is SVGAGI. V was clipped by 10 bases and J by 3 bases, with 14 bases between them. The CDR3 nucleotides read TGTGCCACCGCAGGAGGAAGTACAGATACGCAGTATTTT. Its translation is CATAGGSTDTQYF.

This sequence joins TRBV4-1 and TRBJ1-1; TRBD1 might be the D (6 bases). Trimming took 4 bases from V and 3 from J, leaving 9 bases between them. Germline V lookup: CDR1 MGHRA, CDR2 YSYEKL. This CDR3 is built from 13 residues. The CDR3 reads CASSLRGDTEAFF. The DNA for the CDR3 is TGCGCCAGCAGCCTGAGGGGGGACACTGAAGCTTTCTTT.

About this clone itself: Within the sample, other DNA sequences also encode this same CDR3. V gene TRBV5-1 combines with J gene TRBJ2-7; weak D call: TRBD1 (5 bases). V lost 4 bases and J lost 0, with 8 bases in between. The CDR3 runs 13 residues. The germline CDR1 and CDR2 sequences are SGHRS and YFSETQ. The chain's CDR3 is CASSQGSSYEQYF. For the CDR3, the DNA is TGCGCCAGCAGCCAGGGTAGCTCCTACGAGCAGTACTTC.

The chain carries TRBV7-9 and TRBJ1-6, with a weak D call TRBD1 (5 bases). The CDR3 extends over 15 amino acids. Per germline, CDR1 SEHNR and CDR2 FQNEAQ (reference sequence). V dropped 3 bases and J dropped 6 bases, with 12 bases sitting between them. The CDR3 DNA is TGTGCCAGCAGCTTCCTACAGGTCGTTAATTCACCCCTCCACTTT. Translated, it gives CASSFLQVVNSPLHF. Supplemented by reference TRBV7-9 and TRBJ1-6, the full variable domain reads DTGVSQNPRHKITKRGQNVTFRCDPISEHNRLYWYRQTLGQGPEFLTYFQNEAQLEKSRLLSDRFSAERPKGSFSTLEIQRTEQGDSAMYLCASSFLQVVNSPLHFGNGTRLTVT.

V is TRBV14 and J is TRBJ1-1; D is possibly TRBD1 (6 bases). The germline gives CDR1 SGHDN, CDR2 FVKESK. V was clipped by 3 bases and J by 1 base, with 12 bases between them. The CDR3 totals 15 residues. The CDR3 coding sequence is TGTGCCAGCAGCCACCGGGGGCAGAAGAACACTGAAGCTTTCTTT. Translation: CASSHRGQKNTEAFF.

The V call is TRBV19, the J call TRBJ2-5, with D perhaps TRBD1 (8 bases). The V and J ends lost 4 bases and 5 bases respectively, with 23 bases between them. Germline loops: CDR1 LNHDA, CDR2 SQIVND (reference sequence). CDR3 size: 17 residues. CDR3 sequence (DNA): TGTGCCAGTAGTACCAGACGCGGACAGGGAGGGGTGGAGACCCAGTACTTC. It is translated as CASSTRRGQGGVETQYF.

This chain connects TRBV5-6 to TRBJ2-2, with D perhaps matching TRBD2 (6 bases). V lost 0 bases to trimming and J lost 4 bases, with 13 bases between them. The CDR3 length is 16 residues. Per germline, CDR1 SGHDT and CDR2 YYEEEE. Written as DNA, the CDR3 is TGTGCCAGCAGCTTGGGGGGCAAGCGGGCCACCGGGGAGCTGTTTTTT. Translation gives CASSLGGKRATGELFF.

This rearrangement joins TRBV7-2 to TRBJ2-7; 7 bases line up with TRBD2. Unmatched junction bases numbered 14, after V lost 5 bases and J lost 4 bases. CDR1 SGHTA and CDR2 FQGNSA come from the germline V gene. The CDR3 is 16 residues long. In DNA, the CDR3 is TGTGCCAGCAGCCCCCACGTGGGGTGGGAGGGGTACGAGCAGTACTTC. Its translation: CASSPHVGWEGYEQYF.

Worth noting for this clone: Other DNA sequences in the same sample also yield this CDR3. The J gene is TRBJ1-5, the V gene TRBV5-6; D is perhaps TRBD1 (6 bases). V was clipped by 3 bases and J by 1 base, with 8 bases between them. The CDR3 length is 14 residues. CDR1 and CDR2 (germline): SGHDT, YYEEEE. As DNA, the CDR3 is TGTGCCAGCAGCTGGGGACAAAGCAATCAGCCCCAGCATTTT. Amino acids: CASSWGQSNQPQHF.

V gene TRBV7-8 combines with J gene TRBJ2-3, with 9 bases aligning to TRBD1. The germline CDR1 and CDR2 sequences are SGHVS and FQNEAQ. V was clipped by 9 bases and J by 0 bases; unmatched bases: 7. The CDR3 runs 15 residues. The CDR3: CASKNRGRSTDTQYF. Here the CDR3 DNA reads TGTGCCAGTAAAAACAGGGGGCGTAGCACAGATACGCAGTATTTT.

V is TRBV5-1 and J is TRBJ2-1; 8 bases are a match to TRBD1. CDR1 is SGHRS and CDR2 is YFSETQ in the germline V gene. J lost 4 bases, V lost 5 bases, and 5 bases had no gene match. This CDR3 region has 14 residues. CDR3 nucleotides: TGCGCCAGCAGTCAGGGGGCGACGTACAATGAGCAGTTCTTC. This sequence encodes CASSQGATYNEQFF.

The chain has TRBV15 and TRBJ1-2; D is unclear. This CDR3 is 15 amino acids long. V dropped 5 bases and J dropped 0 bases, with 13 bases sitting between them. Germline V gene data show CDR1 as LNHNV and CDR2 as YYDKDF (reference sequence). The CDR3 coding sequence is TGTGCCACCAGCGGAAGGGCGGTTCCTAACTATGGCTACACCTTC. Translation gives CATSGRAVPNYGYTF.